This TCR beta chain stems from a study of T cell repertoires in cytomegalovirus infection. Study-level information: Both a matching HLA type and CMV infection were indicated by public TCR beta signatures.

Turning to this clonotype: Its specificity is unknown.

Via MiXCR, TCRdb re-called the reads, giving one row per CDR3 protein. The table has hundreds of thousands of distinct CDR3 sequences, roughly 36% seen once; the top ten hold 15% to 20%. Looked up from germline, CDR1 is MNHNS and CDR2 is SASEGT. The CDR3 covers 15 residues. V lost 7 bases to trimming and J lost 3 bases, with 19 bases between them. The input for sequencing was cultured PBMCs, taken from culture after CMV antigen stimulation. The receptor was derived from a human donor in good health (CMV status not recorded). Some clones in this sample may be carry-over from other donors' samples. The gene calls are TRBV6-1 and TRBJ2-7; D remains unclear. CDR3 protein: CASTQSGRSYYEQYF. CDR3 nucleotide sequence: TGTGCCAGCACCCAATCAGGCAGGTCGTACTACGAGCAGTACTTC.